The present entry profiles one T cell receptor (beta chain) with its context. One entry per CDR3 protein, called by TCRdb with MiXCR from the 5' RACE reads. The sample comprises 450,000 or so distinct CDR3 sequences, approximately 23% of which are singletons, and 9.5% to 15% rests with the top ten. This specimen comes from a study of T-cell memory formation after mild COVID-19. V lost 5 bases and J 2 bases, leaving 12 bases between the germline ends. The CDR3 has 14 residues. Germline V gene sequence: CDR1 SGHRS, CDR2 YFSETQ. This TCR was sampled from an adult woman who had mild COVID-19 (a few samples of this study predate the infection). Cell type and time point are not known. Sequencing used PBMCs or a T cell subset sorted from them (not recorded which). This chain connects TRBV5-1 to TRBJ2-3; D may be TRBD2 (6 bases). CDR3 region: CASSKLAVTDTQYF. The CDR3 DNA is TGCGCCAGCAGTAAGTTAGCGGTCACAGATACGCAGTATTTT.